These T cell receptor beta chains were read from a single sample in a study of blood T cell repertoires in COVID-19. Repertoires were generated with immunoSEQ multiplex PCR, while TCRdb's copy carries only in-frame clones and drops some. Seen here are under 120,000 clones, 70% to 85% observed once, and the top ten hold 20%. What was sequenced was peripheral blood. The receptor set was obtained from a man between 65 and 80 years old with active or convalescent COVID-19. Both conserved end residues are part of each CDR3. A D gene is named only where the DNA matches it firmly. The listing skips clone size in some rows; elsewhere it reads once, few, many or a size class.

clone size,D gene,V gene,J gene,CDR3 protein,CDR3 DNA
few,TRBD1,TRBV7-2,TRBJ1-2,CASSTQTGPYGYTF,TGTGCCAGCAGCACTCAGACAGGGCCCTATGGCTACACCTTC
.,.,TRBV10-2,TRBJ2-7,CASSDVDRSSYEQYF,TGCGCCAGCAGTGATGTCGACAGAAGCTCCTACGAGCAGTACTTC
.,TRBD1,TRBV30,TRBJ2-2,CAWSVRDRDTGELFF,TGTGCCTGGAGTGTCCGGGACAGGGACACCGGGGAGCTGTTTTTT
.,TRBD1,TRBV18,TRBJ2-5,CASTGQGGETQYF,TGTGCCAGTACCGGACAGGGAGGTGAGACCCAGTACTTC
few,TRBD1,TRBV27,TRBJ1-5,CASSFQGRQGTQPQHF,TGTGCCAGCAGTTTTCAGGGCCGACAGGGCACTCAGCCCCAGCATTTT
.,.,TRBV27,TRBJ2-7,CASSEAGSEQYF,TGTGCCAGCAGCGAGGCGGGGAGCGAGCAGTACTTC
.,.,TRBV5-1,TRBJ2-7,CASSSASGAYEQYF,TGCGCCAGCAGCTCCGCTTCCGGGGCCTACGAGCAGTACTTC
.,TRBD1,TRBV3-1/TRBV3-2,TRBJ1-4,CASSSWDSNEKLFF,TGTGCCAGCAGCTCTTGGGACAGTAATGAAAAACTGTTTTTT
.,TRBD1,TRBV19,TRBJ1-6,CASSTPTGQPNSPLHF,TGTGCCAGTAGTACCCCTACGGGACAGCCCAATTCACCCCTCCACTTT
few,TRBD2,TRBV5-4,TRBJ2-3,CASNPSGGADTQYF,TGTGCCAGCAATCCTAGCGGGGGGGCTGATACGCAGTATTTT
once,.,TRBV19,TRBJ2-2,CASRHATSFSGELFF,TGTGCCAGTAGGCACGCGACTAGTTTTTCCGGGGAGCTGTTTTTT
few,TRBD2,TRBV7-3,TRBJ2-1,CASSLGLAGAGEQFF,TGTGCCAGCAGCTTAGGTCTAGCGGGAGCTGGTGAGCAGTTCTTC
.,.,TRBV11-2,TRBJ2-5,CASSLSVSLQETQYF,TGTGCCAGCAGCTTGTCGGTGAGCCTACAAGAGACCCAGTACTTC
.,TRBD1,TRBV10-3,TRBJ2-7,CAISNRDRGSSEQYF,TGTGCCATCAGTAACCGGGACAGGGGTTCAAGCGAGCAGTACTTC
.,TRBD1,TRBV2,TRBJ1-5,CASSDRGSTGQIYNQPQHF,TGTGCCAGCAGTGACAGGGGAAGTACGGGACAGATTTACAATCAGCCCCAGCATTTT
.,TRBD2,TRBV28,TRBJ2-1,CASSRSGGGRNEQFF,TGTGCCAGCAGTCGAAGCGGGGGTGGGCGGAATGAGCAGTTCTTC
.,.,TRBV12-3/TRBV12-4,TRBJ1-5,CASSVDSTKQHF,TGTGCCAGCAGTGTCGACTCAACTAAGCAGCATTTT
.,.,TRBV30,TRBJ1-2,CAWVGQVNYGYTF,TGTGCCTGGGTGGGACAAGTAAACTATGGCTACACCTTC
.,.,TRBV5-6,TRBJ2-1,CASSLGRETEQFF,TGTGCCAGCAGCTTGGGCAGGGAAACTGAGCAGTTCTTC
many,TRBD2,TRBV9,TRBJ2-7,CASSLHGLAGDSEYEQYF,TGTGCCAGCAGCCTACATGGACTAGCGGGGGACAGTGAGTACGAGCAGTACTTC
.,.,TRBV27,TRBJ1-3,CASSLGAEGGNTIYF,TGTGCCAGCAGTTTAGGGGCAGAAGGGGGAAACACCATATATTTT
.,.,TRBV5-1,TRBJ2-5,CASTLSSRAQETQYF,TGCGCCAGCACCCTATCATCCAGGGCCCAAGAGACCCAGTACTTC
.,.,TRBV27,TRBJ1-3,CASSSLDNSGNTIYF,TGTGCCAGCAGTTCCCTGGACAACTCTGGAAACACCATATATTTT
.,TRBD2,TRBV6-5,TRBJ2-5,CASSSGLAKRETQYF,TGTGCCAGCAGCTCGGGACTAGCGAAGAGAGAGACCCAGTACTTC
.,TRBD1,TRBV5-6,TRBJ2-5,CASSRRGDRGETQYF,TGTGCCAGCAGCCGCAGGGGAGACAGGGGAGAGACCCAGTACTTC
.,.,TRBV27,TRBJ1-5,CASRPGRGNQPQHF,TGTGCCAGCAGGCCCGGTCGGGGCAATCAGCCCCAGCATTTT
.,.,TRBV5-6,TRBJ2-4,CASSFSGTKNIQYF,TGTGCCAGCAGTTTCTCCGGGACCAAAAACATTCAGTACTTC
.,.,TRBV2,TRBJ1-2,CASSGGPSNYGYTF,TGTGCCAGCAGTGGTGGCCCTTCTAACTATGGCTACACCTTC
.,.,TRBV5-1,TRBJ1-6,CASSLGTAGSPLHF,TGCGCCAGCAGCTTGGGGACAGCAGGATCACCCCTCCACTTT
.,TRBD1,TRBV5-1,TRBJ1-1,CASSYMRDRNTEAFF,TGCGCCAGCAGCTACATGAGGGACAGGAACACTGAAGCTTTCTTT
few,.,TRBV15,TRBJ1-3,CATSRDLGSRYF,TGTGCCACCAGCAGAGATCTGGGCAGTAGGTATTTT
.,.,TRBV19,TRBJ1-5,CASRVAGQNQPQHF,TGTGCCAGTAGGGTGGCGGGGCAGAATCAGCCCCAGCATTTT
.,TRBD2,TRBV6-5,TRBJ2-5,CASSLTSGNLETQYF,TGTGCCAGCAGCCTGACTAGCGGGAATTTAGAGACCCAGTACTTC
few,.,TRBV18,TRBJ2-2,CASSPAGARGNTGELFF,TGTGCCAGCTCACCAGCGGGGGCGAGGGGGAACACCGGGGAGCTGTTTTTT
.,.,TRBV27,TRBJ1-2,CASSFNNYGYTF,TGTGCCAGCAGTTTCAATAACTATGGCTACACCTTC
.,.,TRBV12-3/TRBV12-4,TRBJ2-1,CASSPLGNEQFF,TGTGCCAGCAGCCCCCTCGGTAATGAGCAGTTCTTC
.,.,TRBV30,TRBJ2-1,CAWSSPGKQFF,TGTGCCTGGAGCTCGCCCGGTAAGCAGTTCTTC
.,TRBD1,TRBV19,TRBJ1-6,CASNPGQGYSPLHF,TGTGCCAGTAATCCGGGACAGGGGTACTCACCCCTCCACTTT
.,TRBD2,TRBV10-3,TRBJ2-6,CAISGGSGRSGANVLTF,TGTGCCATCAGTGGTGGTAGCGGGAGATCTGGGGCCAACGTCCTGACTTTC
few,.,TRBV15,TRBJ1-6,CATSRDRGDNSPLHF,TGTGCCACCAGCAGAGACAGGGGCGATAATTCACCCCTCCACTTT
.,TRBD1,TRBV4-1,TRBJ2-5,CASSPRTGEETQYF,TGCGCCAGCAGCCCCCGGACAGGAGAAGAGACCCAGTACTTC
few,TRBD1,TRBV10-3,TRBJ2-5,CAISRTGGWETQYF,TGTGCCATCAGCCGGACAGGGGGCTGGGAGACCCAGTACTTC
.,TRBD1,TRBV3-1/TRBV3-2,TRBJ2-7,CASSPGQGVYEQYF,TGTGCCAGCAGCCCGGGACAGGGAGTATACGAGCAGTACTTC
.,.,TRBV20-1,TRBJ2-3,CSAPDTDTQYF,TGCAGCGCTCCAGACACAGATACGCAGTATTTT
.,TRBD1,TRBV2,TRBJ2-5,CASRGTGGWETQYF,TGTGCCAGCAGAGGGACAGGGGGCTGGGAGACCCAGTACTTC
.,.,TRBV28,TRBJ1-1,CASSPRRWTDGEVNTEAFF,TGTGCCAGCAGTCCACGCCGGTGGACAGACGGAGAGGTGAACACTGAAGCTTTCTTT
few,TRBD1,TRBV2,TRBJ1-5,CASMGQVNQPQHF,TGTGCCAGCATGGGACAGGTGAATCAGCCCCAGCATTTT
few,TRBD1,TRBV5-1,TRBJ2-1,CASSVTGGAGMQFF,TGCGCCAGCAGCGTCACAGGGGGCGCGGGGATGCAGTTCTTC
.,TRBD1,TRBV12-5,TRBJ1-1,CASGHPGGNTEAFF,TGTGCTAGTGGTCACCCAGGGGGGAACACTGAAGCTTTCTTT
.,.,TRBV19,TRBJ2-3,CASSTETTDTQYF,TGTGCCAGTAGTACAGAGACAACAGATACGCAGTATTTT
.,.,TRBV5-5,TRBJ2-7,CASSLEGLSYEQYF,TGTGCCAGCAGCTTGGAGGGACTCTCCTACGAGCAGTACTTC
.,TRBD1,TRBV7-2,TRBJ1-2,CASSLAGGYYGYTF,TGTGCCAGCAGCTTAGCAGGGGGCTACTATGGCTACACCTTC